This TCR beta chain was documented in a study of blood T cell repertoires in COVID-19. Looking at the study overall: From the United States, Italy and Spain came samples of acute and convalescent COVID-19. Nucleic acid was either cDNA or gDNA, and it came from T cells, B-cell-depleted T cells, or PBMCs.

In the original workflow: Quantification of nucleated cells was approximated via reference gene primer amplification. Data came from immunoSEQ multiplex PCR; TCRdb stores just in-frame clones and leaves some out. V and J calls and clone size are those listed in that table; D and trimming were worked out from the DNA. The sample lists a few hundred thousand clones; more than 75% were seen once. The V and J ends lost 1 base and 2 bases respectively, with 12 bases between them. The germline CDR1 and CDR2 sequences are LGHDT and YNNKEL (reference sequence). CDR3 length equals 16 residues. The sample was peripheral blood. This chain links TRBV3-1 (or the pseudogene TRBV3-2) with TRBJ1-5, with no clear D. The receptor comes from a middle-aged man with acute or convalescent COVID-19. The CDR3 DNA reads as TGTGCCAGCAGCCAAGGTGGGCTCGGTCGCAATCAGCCCCAGCATTTT. It codes for CASSQGGLGRNQPQHF.